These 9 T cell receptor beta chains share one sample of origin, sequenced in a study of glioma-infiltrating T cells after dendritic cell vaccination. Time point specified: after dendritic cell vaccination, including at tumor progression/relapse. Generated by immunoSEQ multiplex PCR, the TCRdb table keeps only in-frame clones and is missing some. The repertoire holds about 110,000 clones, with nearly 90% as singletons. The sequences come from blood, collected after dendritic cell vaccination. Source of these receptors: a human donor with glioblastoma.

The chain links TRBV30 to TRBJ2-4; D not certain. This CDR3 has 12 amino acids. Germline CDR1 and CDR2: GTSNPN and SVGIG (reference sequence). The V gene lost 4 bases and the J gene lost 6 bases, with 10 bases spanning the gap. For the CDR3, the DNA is TGTGCCTGGAAGGAGTCGGGAAACATTCAGTACTTC. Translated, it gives CAWKESGNIQYF. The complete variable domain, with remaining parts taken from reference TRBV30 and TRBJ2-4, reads SQTIHQWPATLVQPVGSPLSLECTVEGTSNPNLYWYRQAAGRGLQLLFYSVGIGQISSEVPQNLSASRPQDRQFILSSKKLLLSDSGFYLCAWKESGNIQYFGAGTRLSVL.

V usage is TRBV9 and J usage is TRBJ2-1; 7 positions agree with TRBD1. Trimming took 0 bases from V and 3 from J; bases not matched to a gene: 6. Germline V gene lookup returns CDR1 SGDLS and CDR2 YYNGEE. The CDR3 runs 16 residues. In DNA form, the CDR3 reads TGTGCCAGCAGCGTAGGACGGGACAGTTACTACAATGAGCAGTTCTTC. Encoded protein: CASSVGRDSYYNEQFF. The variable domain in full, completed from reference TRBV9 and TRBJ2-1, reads DSGVTQTPKHLITATGQRVTLRCSPRSGDLSVYWYQQSLDQGLQFLIQYYNGEERAKGNILERFSAQQFPDLHSELNLSSLELGDSALYFCASSVGRDSYYNEQFFGPGTRLTVL.

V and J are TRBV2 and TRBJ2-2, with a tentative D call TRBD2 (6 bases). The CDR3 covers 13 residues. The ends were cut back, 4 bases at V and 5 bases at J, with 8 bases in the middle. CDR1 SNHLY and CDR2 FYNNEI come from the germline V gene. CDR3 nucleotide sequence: TGTGCCAGCAGTGTGGAGGGTACCGGGGAGCTGTTTTTT. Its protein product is CASSVEGTGELFF.

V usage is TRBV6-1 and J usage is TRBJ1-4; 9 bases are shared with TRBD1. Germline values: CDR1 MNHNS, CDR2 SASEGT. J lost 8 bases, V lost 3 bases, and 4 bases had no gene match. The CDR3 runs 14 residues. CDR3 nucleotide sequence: TGTGCCAGCAGTGAGCGACAGGGGGGCGAAAAACTGTTTTTT. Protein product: CASSERQGGEKLFF.

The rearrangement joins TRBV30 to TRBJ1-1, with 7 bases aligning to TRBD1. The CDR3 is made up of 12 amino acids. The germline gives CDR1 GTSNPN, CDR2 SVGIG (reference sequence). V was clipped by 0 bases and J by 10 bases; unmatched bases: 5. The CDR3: CAWSVQQGPAFF. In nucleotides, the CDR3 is TGTGCCTGGAGTGTACAACAGGGGCCAGCTTTCTTT.

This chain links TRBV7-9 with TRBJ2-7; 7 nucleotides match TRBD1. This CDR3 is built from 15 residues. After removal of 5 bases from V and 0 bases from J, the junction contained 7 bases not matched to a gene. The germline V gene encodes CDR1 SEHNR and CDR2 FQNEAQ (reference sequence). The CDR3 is CASSNTGTDSYEQYF. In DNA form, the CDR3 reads TGTGCCAGCAGCAACACCGGGACAGACTCCTACGAGCAGTACTTC.

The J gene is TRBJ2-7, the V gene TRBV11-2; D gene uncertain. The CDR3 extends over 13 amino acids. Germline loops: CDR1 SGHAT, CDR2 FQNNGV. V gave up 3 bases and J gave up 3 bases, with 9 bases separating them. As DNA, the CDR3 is TGTGCCAGCAGCTTGGGCTCCATCTACGAGCAGTACTTC. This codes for CASSLGSIYEQYF.

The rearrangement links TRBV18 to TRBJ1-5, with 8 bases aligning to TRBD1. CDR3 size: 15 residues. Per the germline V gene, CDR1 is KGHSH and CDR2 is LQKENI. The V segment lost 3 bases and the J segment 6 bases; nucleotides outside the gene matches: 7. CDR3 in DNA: TGTGCCAGCTCACCTCAGGGGGCGGCGGGTCAGCCCCAGCATTTT. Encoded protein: CASSPQGAAGQPQHF.

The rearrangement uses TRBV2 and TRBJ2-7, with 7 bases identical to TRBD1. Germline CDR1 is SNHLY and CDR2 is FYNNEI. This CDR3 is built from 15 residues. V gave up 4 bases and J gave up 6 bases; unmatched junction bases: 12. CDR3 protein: CASSVMGQGVIEQYF. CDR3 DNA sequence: TGTGCCAGCAGTGTGATGGGCCAGGGGGTTATCGAGCAGTACTTC.